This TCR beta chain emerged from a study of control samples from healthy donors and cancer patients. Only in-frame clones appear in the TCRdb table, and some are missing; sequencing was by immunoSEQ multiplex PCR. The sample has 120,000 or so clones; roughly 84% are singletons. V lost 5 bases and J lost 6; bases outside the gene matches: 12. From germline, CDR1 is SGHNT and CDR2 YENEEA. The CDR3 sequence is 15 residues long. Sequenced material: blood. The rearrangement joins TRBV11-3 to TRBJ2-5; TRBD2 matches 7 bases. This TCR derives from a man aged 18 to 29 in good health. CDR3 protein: CASSAGGGAGQTQYF. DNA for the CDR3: TGTGCCAGCAGCGCCGGCGGGGGAGCCGGCCAGACCCAGTACTTC.